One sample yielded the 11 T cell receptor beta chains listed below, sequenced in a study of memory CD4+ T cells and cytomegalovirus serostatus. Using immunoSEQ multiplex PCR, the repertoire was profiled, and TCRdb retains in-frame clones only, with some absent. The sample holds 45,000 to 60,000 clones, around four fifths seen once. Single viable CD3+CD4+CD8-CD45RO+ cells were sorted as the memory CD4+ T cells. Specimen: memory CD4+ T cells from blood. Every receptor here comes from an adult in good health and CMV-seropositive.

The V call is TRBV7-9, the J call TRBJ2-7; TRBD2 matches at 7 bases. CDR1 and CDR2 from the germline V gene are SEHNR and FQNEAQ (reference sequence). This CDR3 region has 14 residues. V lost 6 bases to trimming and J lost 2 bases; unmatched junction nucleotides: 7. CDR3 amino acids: CASSHSGTPYEQYF. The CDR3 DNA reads TGTGCCAGCAGTCACAGCGGGACCCCCTACGAGCAGTACTTC.

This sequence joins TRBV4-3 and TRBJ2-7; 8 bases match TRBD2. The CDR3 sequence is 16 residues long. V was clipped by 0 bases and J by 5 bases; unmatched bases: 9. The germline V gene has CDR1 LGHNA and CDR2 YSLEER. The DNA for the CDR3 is TGCGCCAGCAGCCAAGAGTACCGAGCGGGAGTGGACGAGCAGTACTTC. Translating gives CASSQEYRAGVDEQYF.

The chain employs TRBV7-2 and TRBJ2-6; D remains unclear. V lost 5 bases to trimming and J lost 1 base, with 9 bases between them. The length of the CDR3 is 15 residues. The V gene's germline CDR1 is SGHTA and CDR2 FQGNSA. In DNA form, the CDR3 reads TGTGCCAGCAGCCAAGTAACGTCTGGGGCCAACGTCCTGACTTTC. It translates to CASSQVTSGANVLTF.

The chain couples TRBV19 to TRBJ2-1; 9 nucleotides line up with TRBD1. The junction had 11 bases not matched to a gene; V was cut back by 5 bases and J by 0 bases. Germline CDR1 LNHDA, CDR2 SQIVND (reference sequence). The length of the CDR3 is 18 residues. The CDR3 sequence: CASSVQGARGSSYNEQFF. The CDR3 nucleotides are TGTGCCAGTAGTGTACAGGGGGCGCGGGGTAGCTCCTACAATGAGCAGTTCTTC.

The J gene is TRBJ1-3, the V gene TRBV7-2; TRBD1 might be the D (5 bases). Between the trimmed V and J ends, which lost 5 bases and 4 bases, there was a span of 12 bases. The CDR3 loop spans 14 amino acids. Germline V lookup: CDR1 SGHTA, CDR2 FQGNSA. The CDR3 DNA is TGTGCCAGCAGCCCCCCAGGGAGCGGAAACACCATATATTTT. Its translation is CASSPPGSGNTIYF.

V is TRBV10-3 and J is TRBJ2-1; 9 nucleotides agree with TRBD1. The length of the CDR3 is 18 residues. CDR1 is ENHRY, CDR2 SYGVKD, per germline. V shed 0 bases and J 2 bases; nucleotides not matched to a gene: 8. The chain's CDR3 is CAISESMHGQGPYNEQFF. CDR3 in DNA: TGTGCCATCAGTGAGTCGATGCACGGACAGGGGCCCTACAATGAGCAGTTCTTC.

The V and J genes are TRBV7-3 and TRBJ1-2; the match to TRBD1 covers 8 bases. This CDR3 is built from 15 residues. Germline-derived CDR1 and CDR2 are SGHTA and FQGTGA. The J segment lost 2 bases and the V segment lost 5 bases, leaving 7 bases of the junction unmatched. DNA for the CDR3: TGTGCCAGCAGCCCCGGGGGACAGGCGAACTATGGCTACACCTTC. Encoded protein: CASSPGGQANYGYTF.

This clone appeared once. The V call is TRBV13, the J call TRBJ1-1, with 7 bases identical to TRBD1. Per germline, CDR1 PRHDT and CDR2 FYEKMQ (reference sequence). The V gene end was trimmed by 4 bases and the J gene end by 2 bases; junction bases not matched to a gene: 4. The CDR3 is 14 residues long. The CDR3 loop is CASSSRQGNTEAFF. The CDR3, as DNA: TGTGCCAGCAGCTCGAGACAGGGTAACACTGAAGCTTTCTTT. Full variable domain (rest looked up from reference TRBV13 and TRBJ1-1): AAGVIQSPRHLIKEKRETATLKCYPIPRHDTVYWYQQGPGQDPQFLISFYEKMQSDKGSIPDRFSAQQFSDYHSELNMSSLELGDSALYFCASSSRQGNTEAFFGQGTRLTVV.

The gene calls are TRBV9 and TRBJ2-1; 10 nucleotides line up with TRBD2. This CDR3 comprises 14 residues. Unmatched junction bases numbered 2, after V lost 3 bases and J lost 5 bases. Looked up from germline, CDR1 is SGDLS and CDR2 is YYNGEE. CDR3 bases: TGTGCCAGCAGCGCGGGACTAGCGAACAATGAGCAGTTCTTC. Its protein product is CASSAGLANNEQFF.

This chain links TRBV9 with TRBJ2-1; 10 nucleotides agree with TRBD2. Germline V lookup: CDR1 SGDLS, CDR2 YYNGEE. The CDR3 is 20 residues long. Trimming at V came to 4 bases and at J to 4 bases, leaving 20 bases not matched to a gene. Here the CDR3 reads CASSPSSSSLGLARYNEQFF. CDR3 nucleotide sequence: TGTGCCAGCAGCCCTAGTAGTAGTTCCCTGGGACTAGCGAGGTACAATGAGCAGTTCTTC.

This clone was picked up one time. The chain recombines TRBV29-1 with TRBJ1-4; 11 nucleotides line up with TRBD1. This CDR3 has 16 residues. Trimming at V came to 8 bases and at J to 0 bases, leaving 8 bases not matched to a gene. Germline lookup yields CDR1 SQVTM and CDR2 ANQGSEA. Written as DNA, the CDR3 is TGCAGCTATACTGGACAGGGGGCCACAACTAATGAAAAACTGTTTTTT. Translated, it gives CSYTGQGATTNEKLFF.